This TCR beta chain was sequenced during a study of CD8 T cells in ankylosing spondylitis. Whole-study findings and limits: Disease-linked clones had a CD8+ phenotype and relatively low frequency in peripheral blood. Some motif variants were previously reported in reactive arthritis synovial fluid and blood. Researchers reportedly found disease-linked clones significantly enriched in matched ankylosing spondylitis synovial fluid. A TCR beta motif of under ten highly homologous variants appeared characteristic of ankylosing spondylitis blood.

This clonotype was recorded a few times. Antigen unknown. Molecular-barcoded quantitative 5'-RACE produced these TCR beta libraries. One entry per CDR3 protein results from TCRdb running MiXCR on the 5' RACE reads. The profile shows a few hundred thousand distinct CDR3 sequences, about a sixth of them singletons. Germline V gene sequence: CDR1 DFQATT, CDR2 SNEGSKA (reference sequence). V lost 4 bases and J lost 0, with 8 bases in between. The CDR3 contains 13 residues. The source of this sequence is a male donor with ankylosing spondylitis. The chain has TRBV20-1 and TRBJ2-3; D is undetermined. Sequences were obtained from blood, either unsorted or a sorted T cell fraction (not recorded which). The CDR3 region has the DNA TGCAGTGCTATTACTACTAGCACAGATACGCAGTATTTT. It is translated as CSAITTSTDTQYF.